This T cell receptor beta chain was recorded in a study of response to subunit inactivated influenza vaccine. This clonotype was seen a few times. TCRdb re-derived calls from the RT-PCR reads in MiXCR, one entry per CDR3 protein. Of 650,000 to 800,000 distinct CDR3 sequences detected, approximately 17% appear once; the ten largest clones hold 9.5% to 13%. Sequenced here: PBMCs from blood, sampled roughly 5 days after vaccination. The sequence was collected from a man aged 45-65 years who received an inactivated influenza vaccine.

DNA of the CDR3: TGTGCCAGCAGCACCGGGGTTGGGAACACTGAAGCTTTCTTT. This codes for CASSTGVGNTEAFF. The chain employs TRBV9 and TRBJ1-1, with D unresolved. From germline, CDR1 is SGDLS and CDR2 YYNGEE. The CDR3 length is 14 residues. Trimming shortened V by 4 bases and J by 1 base, and 11 bases separated the two germline ends.